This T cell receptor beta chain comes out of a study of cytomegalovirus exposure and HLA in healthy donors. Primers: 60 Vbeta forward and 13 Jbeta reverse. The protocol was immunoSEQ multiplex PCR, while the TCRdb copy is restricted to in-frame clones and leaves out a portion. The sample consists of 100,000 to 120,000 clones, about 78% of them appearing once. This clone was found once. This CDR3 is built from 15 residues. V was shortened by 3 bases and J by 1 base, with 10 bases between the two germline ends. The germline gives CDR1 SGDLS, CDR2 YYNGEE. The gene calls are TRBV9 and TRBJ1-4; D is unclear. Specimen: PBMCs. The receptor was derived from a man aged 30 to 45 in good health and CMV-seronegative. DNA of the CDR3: TGTGCCAGCAGCGCCGAACGGGGAACTAATGAAAAACTGTTTTTT. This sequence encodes CASSAERGTNEKLFF.